The next 4 T cell receptor beta chains were all read from a single sample in a study of T cell clonality in common variable immunodeficiency. Produced via immunoSEQ multiplex PCR; TCRdb's table is partial and in-frame only. The repertoire shows about 64,000 clones, none seen only once; the top ten take 1.5% to 2%. The sequencing input was peripheral blood mononuclear cells. All receptors derive from a person aged 18 to 70 in good health.

This clone showed up many times. The read ends 3 residues before the CDR3 terminus; that terminus is restored from the germline J gene. The gene calls are TRBV19 and TRBJ1-6; 7 nucleotides agree with TRBD1. Trimming cost V 6 bases and J 10 bases; bases outside gene matches: 12. The CDR3 loop spans 15 amino acids. Germline V gene lookup returns CDR1 LNHDA and CDR2 SQIVND (reference sequence). The CDR3 protein is CASSPRDRMLSPLHF. CDR3 DNA, as far as it was read: TGTGCCAGTAGCCCCCGGGACAGAATGCTCTCACCC. Combining the CDR3 with reference TRBV19 and TRBJ1-6 gives the whole variable domain DGGITQSPKYLFRKEGQNVTLSCEQNLNHDAMYWYRQDPGQGLRLIYYSQIVNDFQKGDIAEGYSVSREKKESFPLTVTSAQKNPTAFYLCASSPRDRMLSPLHFGNGTRLTVT.

In its sample, this clone was seen many times. The CDR3 goes on 3 residues after the read ends, and that part is filled in from the germline J gene. This chain links TRBV6-1 with TRBJ1-1, with D hard to call. With 4 bases removed from V and 4 bases from J, the gap between germline ends came to 10 bases. The CDR3 spans 13 residues. Germline-derived CDR1 and CDR2 are MNHNS and SASEGT. CDR3 DNA, as far as it was read: TGTGCCAGCAGTGCGGAGGAGGGCACTGAA. This sequence encodes CASSAEEGTE. The entire CDR3 sequence reads CASSAEEGTEAFF.

Many counts were recorded for this clone. Read data end 3 residues before the CDR3 end; the end is taken from the germline J gene. The chain combines TRBV18 with TRBJ1-2, with D uncertain. Trimming removed 2 bases from V and 1 base from J, with 5 bases in between. Germline V gene data show CDR1 as KGHSH and CDR2 as LQKENI. This CDR3 contains 13 residues. This CDR3 reads CASSPGNNYGYTF. The covered CDR3 bases are TGTGCCAGCTCACCAGGCAATAACTATGGC.

This clone showed up many times. The CDR3 end is not reached by the read, which stops 3 residues before it; the germline J gene fills it in. The chain couples TRBV11-2 to TRBJ2-3; maybe TRBD2 (6 bases). V lost 2 bases and J 6 bases, leaving 12 bases between the germline ends. This CDR3 spans 14 amino acids. In germline, CDR1 is SGHAT, CDR2 FQNNGV. The CDR3 region is CASSLSRGSDTQYF. The sequenced part of the CDR3 DNA is TGTGCCAGCAGCTTATCCCGGGGGTCCGATACG.